This T cell receptor (beta chain) was identified in a study of molecular identifiers for immune sequencing clone quantification. Germline loops: CDR1 LGHNA, CDR2 YNFKEQ. This CDR3 is 13 amino acids long. V was trimmed by 0 bases and J by 3 bases, leaving 6 bases between them. This clonotype showed up many times. MiXCR, run by TCRdb on the PCR reads, gives a single entry per CDR3 protein. This sample has about 640,000 distinct CDR3 sequences, with 20% found just once. The sample consisted of naive CD8+ T cells from blood, with Jurkat cell RNA spiked in. Subset in this sample: FACS-sorted CD8+CD4-CCR7+CD45RA+ naive T cells. The TCR comes from a human donor in good health. Some libraries in this study had Jurkat cell RNA spiked in. The chain carries TRBV4-2 and TRBJ2-7, with D hard to call. CDR3 nucleotide sequence: TGTGCCAGCAGCCAAGAGCACAACTACGAGCAGTACTTC. This sequence encodes CASSQEHNYEQYF.